Listed here are 13 T cell receptor beta chains from one sample, sequenced in a study of T cell repertoires in ileal Crohn's disease. The table came from immunoSEQ multiplex PCR; TCRdb's copy has only in-frame clones and leaves some out. This sample carries about 9,600 clones, over 65% of them seen once, and the ten largest clones take 25%. The sequenced material came from ileal tissue. These receptors were collected from an adult with Crohn's disease.

The CDR3 region has the DNA TGCGCCAGACCCACCGTGGGGCGGACCCACGCCTACGAGCAGTACTTC. It codes for CARPTVGRTHAYEQYF. J is TRBJ2-7 and V is TRBV5-1, with TRBD1 as a possible D gene (5 bases). V was cut by 8 bases and J by 2 bases, with 23 bases left in between. Germline lookup yields CDR1 SGHRS and CDR2 YFSETQ. The length of the CDR3 is 16 residues.

V usage is TRBV6-5 and J usage is TRBJ2-5, with D perhaps TRBD2 (5 bases). Germline CDR1 and CDR2: MNHEY and SVGAGI. This CDR3 has 14 amino acids. V lost 2 bases and J lost 2, with 9 bases in between. The CDR3, as DNA: TGTGCCAGCAGTTACGGAGGACCGCAAGAGACCCAGTACTTC. This sequence encodes CASSYGGPQETQYF.

The CDR3, as DNA: TGTGCCAGCAGGGATGATGGAGTGACCCAGTACTTC. This translates into CASRDDGVTQYF. The gene calls are TRBV6-1 and TRBJ2-5; no clear D gene. Germline values: CDR1 MNHNS, CDR2 SASEGT. V was pared by 6 bases and J by 7 bases, with 12 bases between. CDR3 length: 12 residues.

This chain joins TRBV6-5 and TRBJ2-7, with D unresolved. The V gene's germline CDR1 is MNHEY and CDR2 SVGAGI. Trimming removed 5 bases from V and 3 bases from J, with 14 bases in between. The CDR3 is 14 residues long. CDR3 sequence reads: CASSEEAGRYEQYF. Here the CDR3 DNA reads TGTGCCAGCAGTGAAGAAGCAGGCCGCTACGAGCAGTACTTC.

A few counts support this clone. The chain is built from TRBV6-6 and TRBJ1-3, with D unresolved. There are 12 residues in the CDR3. Germline V gene sequence: CDR1 MNHNY, CDR2 SVGAGI (reference sequence). Trimming cost V 6 bases and J 7 bases, with 10 bases left between them. CDR3 loop: CASSREVNTIYF. CDR3 in DNA: TGTGCCAGCAGCCGAGAGGTGAACACCATATATTTT.

The V gene is TRBV19, the J gene TRBJ1-6, with TRBD1 matching 8 bases. This CDR3 comprises 14 residues. The germline CDR1 and CDR2 sequences are LNHDA and SQIVND (reference sequence). V lost 1 base and J lost 9; bases outside the gene matches: 2. In DNA, the CDR3 is TGTGCCAGTAGTATAGGACAGGGGAGTTCACCCCTCCACTTT. It codes for CASSIGQGSSPLHF.

V and J are TRBV19 and TRBJ2-7, with 8 positions matching TRBD1. After removal of 6 bases from V and 3 bases from J, the junction contained 7 bases not matched to a gene. CDR3 length: 14 residues. Germline assignment: CDR1 LNHDA and CDR2 SQIVND (reference sequence). The CDR3 sequence is CASRVTGTGYEQYF. In nucleotides, the CDR3 is TGTGCCAGTAGAGTGACCGGGACAGGCTACGAGCAGTACTTC.

The chain carries TRBV11-3 and TRBJ1-1; tentatively, D is TRBD1 (6 bases). The V and J ends lost 6 bases and 1 base respectively, with 9 bases between them. The CDR3 contains 13 residues. Germline V gives CDR1 SGHNT, CDR2 YENEEA. For the CDR3, the DNA is TGTGCCAGCAGTATACAGGGGAACACTGAAGCTTTCTTT. This sequence encodes CASSIQGNTEAFF.

The chain combines TRBV16 with TRBJ1-3; 8 nucleotides align to TRBD1. The CDR3 is 16 residues long. The V and J ends lost 2 bases and 0 bases, in that order; junction bases with no gene match: 3. Looked up from germline, CDR1 is KGHSY and CDR2 is FQNENV. The CDR3 is CASSQQGAYSGNTIYF. CDR3 in DNA: TGTGCCAGCAGCCAACAGGGGGCTTACTCTGGAAACACCATATATTTT.

This chain joins TRBV7-2 and TRBJ2-3; 8 nucleotides line up with TRBD2. V was pared by 5 bases and J by 9 bases, with 10 bases of the junction left unmatched. Germline CDR1 SGHTA, CDR2 FQGNSA. The CDR3 is 14 residues long. The CDR3 nucleotides are TGTGCCAGCAGCCCTGGACTAGCCGGCGTAACGCAGTATTTT. Translated, it gives CASSPGLAGVTQYF.

This chain uses TRBV30 with TRBJ2-3; 11 positions agree with TRBD1. The CDR3 loop spans 14 amino acids. Germline V gene sequence: CDR1 GTSNPN, CDR2 SVGIG (reference sequence). V shed 2 bases and J 5 bases; nucleotides not matched to a gene: 3. The CDR3 DNA follows: TGTGCCTGGAGTTGGGACAGGGGGAAAGATACGCAGTATTTT. Translated, it gives CAWSWDRGKDTQYF. The full variable domain, rest sourced from reference TRBV30 and TRBJ2-3, is SQTIHQWPATLVQPVGSPLSLECTVEGTSNPNLYWYRQAAGRGLQLLFYSVGIGQISSEVPQNLSASRPQDRQFILSSKKLLLSDSGFYLCAWSWDRGKDTQYFGPGTRLTVL.

V gene TRBV6-5 combines with J gene TRBJ2-4; TRBD1 matches 10 bases. The CDR3 runs to 14 residues. The junction had 3 bases not matched to a gene; V was cut back by 6 bases and J by 4 bases. The germline V gene has CDR1 MNHEY and CDR2 SVGAGI. CDR3 DNA sequence: TGTGCCAGCAGCCAGGGACAGGGGAAAAACATTCAGTACTTC. The encoded protein is CASSQGQGKNIQYF.

CDR3 protein: CASSGQGGHTDTQYF. CDR3 in DNA: TGTGCCAGCAGTGGACAGGGGGGGCACACAGATACGCAGTATTTT. The rearrangement uses TRBV28 and TRBJ2-3, with 10 bases identical to TRBD1. Germline CDR1 reads MDHEN; CDR2 reads SYDVKM. The CDR3 sequence is 15 residues long. The trim removed 5 bases at V and 2 bases at J, leaving 4 bases unmatched.